Described below is a single TCR beta chain sequence and its context. Its target is not known. This sample is part of a study of OX40 agonist ivuxolimab in advanced cancers. Study-wide background: A mean age of approximately 60 years, range roughly 23 to 79, was recorded, and under 85% were male.

Study outcomes and limitations: Near-lowest levels of clonal expansion characterized partial responders at 0.1-3.0 mg/kg. With doses of 0.1 to 3.0 mg/kg, CD4+ and CD8+ blood T cells had undergone clonal expansion by week 6.

TCRdb keeps only in-frame clones here, not all; method: immunoSEQ multiplex PCR. The repertoire holds 74,000 or so clones, with roughly 90% as singletons. Anyone with autoimmune disease history or systemic immunosuppression was excluded. This TCR was recovered from an adult with an advanced solid tumor such as melanoma, head and neck, liver or kidney cancer. The starting material was CD4+ or CD8+ T cells sorted from blood, obtained in a trial of the OX40 agonist ivuxolimab.

CDR3 coding DNA: TGTGCCAGCAGCCAGGGTTTGCTCACTGAAGCTTTCTTT. Translated, it gives CASSQGLLTEAFF. The rearrangement links TRBV27 to TRBJ1-1, with D possibly matching TRBD1 (5 bases). V lost 6 bases and J 4 bases, leaving 12 bases between the germline ends. CDR1 and CDR2 from the germline V gene are MNHEY and SMNVEV (reference sequence). The CDR3 runs 13 residues.